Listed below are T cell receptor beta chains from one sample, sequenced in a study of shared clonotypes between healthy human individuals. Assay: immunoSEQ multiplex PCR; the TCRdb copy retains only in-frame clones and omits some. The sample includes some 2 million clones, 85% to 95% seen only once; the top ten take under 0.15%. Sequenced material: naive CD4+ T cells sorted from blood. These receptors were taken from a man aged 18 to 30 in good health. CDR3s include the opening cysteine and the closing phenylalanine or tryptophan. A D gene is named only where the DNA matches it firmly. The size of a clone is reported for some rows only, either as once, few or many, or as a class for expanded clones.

CDR3aa: CASSLESFMNTEAFF; CDR3nt: TGTGCCAGCAGTTTAGAATCCTTTATGAACACTGAAGCTTTCTTT; j_gene: TRBJ1-1; v_gene: TRBV28; abundance: -; d_gene: -
CDR3aa: CASSKDRAADTQYF; CDR3nt: TGTGCCAGCAGTAAGGACAGGGCCGCAGATACGCAGTATTTT; j_gene: TRBJ2-3; v_gene: TRBV7-8; abundance: -; d_gene: TRBD1
CDR3aa: CAISESGAGGSTDTQYF; CDR3nt: TGTGCCATCAGTGAGTCTGGGGCGGGAGGGAGCACAGATACGCAGTATTTT; j_gene: TRBJ2-3; v_gene: TRBV10-3; abundance: -; d_gene: TRBD2
CDR3aa: CASRIQGPTEAFF; CDR3nt: TGTGCCAGCAGGATACAGGGGCCCACTGAAGCTTTCTTT; j_gene: TRBJ1-1; v_gene: TRBV2; abundance: -; d_gene: TRBD1
CDR3aa: CASSIGGQGASTYEQYF; CDR3nt: TGTGCCAGTAGTATTGGAGGACAGGGGGCTTCCACCTACGAGCAGTACTTC; j_gene: TRBJ2-7; v_gene: TRBV19; abundance: -; d_gene: TRBD1
CDR3aa: CASSLTGLATYEQYF; CDR3nt: TGTGCCAGCAGCCTCACGGGACTAGCAACCTACGAGCAGTACTTC; j_gene: TRBJ2-7; v_gene: TRBV11-1; abundance: -; d_gene: TRBD2
CDR3aa: CASSGASGQETQYF; CDR3nt: TGTGCCAGCAGCGGGGCGTCTGGCCAAGAGACCCAGTACTTC; j_gene: TRBJ2-5; v_gene: TRBV5-4; abundance: -; d_gene: -
CDR3aa: CASSLMTRLAGLTDTQYF; CDR3nt: TGTGCCAGCAGCCTAATGACTAGGCTAGCGGGATTGACAGATACGCAGTATTTT; j_gene: TRBJ2-3; v_gene: TRBV7-8; abundance: -; d_gene: TRBD2
CDR3aa: CASSTQTLDEQYF; CDR3nt: TGTGCCAGCAGCACCCAGACCCTGGACGAGCAGTACTTC; j_gene: TRBJ2-7; v_gene: TRBV7-2; abundance: -; d_gene: -
CDR3aa: CASRLQGIRYGYTF; CDR3nt: TGTGCCAGCAGGCTACAGGGAATACGCTATGGCTACACCTTC; j_gene: TRBJ1-2; v_gene: TRBV28; abundance: -; d_gene: -
CDR3aa: CASSPGHLNTGELFF; CDR3nt: TGTGCCAGCAGCCCGGGACACCTGAACACCGGGGAGCTGTTTTTT; j_gene: TRBJ2-2; v_gene: TRBV7-3; abundance: -; d_gene: -
CDR3aa: CASSPKAGGDEQYF; CDR3nt: TGTGCCAGCAGCCCGAAGGCAGGGGGCGACGAGCAGTACTTC; j_gene: TRBJ2-7; v_gene: TRBV5-4; abundance: -; d_gene: TRBD1
CDR3aa: CASSPSRGATGELFF; CDR3nt: TGTGCCAGCTCACCATCGAGGGGTGCCACCGGGGAGCTGTTTTTT; j_gene: TRBJ2-2; v_gene: TRBV18; abundance: -; d_gene: -
CDR3aa: CASRRGLARAGELFF; CDR3nt: TGTGCCAGCAGAAGGGGACTAGCGAGGGCCGGGGAGCTGTTTTTT; j_gene: TRBJ2-2; v_gene: TRBV6-5; abundance: -; d_gene: TRBD2
CDR3aa: CASSVGGQGANEQFF; CDR3nt: TGTGCCAGCAGCGTAGGTGGACAGGGGGCAAATGAGCAGTTCTTC; j_gene: TRBJ2-1; v_gene: TRBV9; abundance: -; d_gene: TRBD1
CDR3aa: CASSFGTKVHEQYF; CDR3nt: TGCGCCAGCTCGTTTGGGACAAAAGTCCACGAGCAGTACTTC; j_gene: TRBJ2-7; v_gene: TRBV10-1; abundance: -; d_gene: -
CDR3aa: CAWSNGGPDQPQHF; CDR3nt: TGTGCCTGGAGTAACGGGGGCCCTGATCAGCCCCAGCATTTT; j_gene: TRBJ1-5; v_gene: TRBV30; abundance: -; d_gene: -
CDR3aa: CASSLQLRSEQYF; CDR3nt: TGTGCCAGCAGCTTACAGCTCCGCTCCGAGCAGTACTTC; j_gene: TRBJ2-7; v_gene: TRBV9; abundance: -; d_gene: -
CDR3aa: CASSQELGFRTVNTEAFF; CDR3nt: TGCGCCAGCAGCCAAGAACTAGGCTTTAGGACGGTGAACACTGAAGCTTTCTTT; j_gene: TRBJ1-1; v_gene: TRBV4-3; abundance: -; d_gene: -
CDR3aa: CASSRGQLNNSPLHF; CDR3nt: TGTGCCAGTAGTCGGGGACAGCTAAACAATTCACCCCTCCACTTT; j_gene: TRBJ1-6; v_gene: TRBV19; abundance: -; d_gene: TRBD1
CDR3aa: CASSSLGQGRTYLHF; CDR3nt: TGTGCCAGCAGTTCTCTGGGACAGGGGCGAACTTACCTCCACTTT; j_gene: TRBJ1-6; v_gene: TRBV27; abundance: -; d_gene: TRBD1
CDR3aa: CASSRGGAGYTF; CDR3nt: TGTGCCAGCAGTAGGGGGGGCGCTGGCTACACCTTC; j_gene: TRBJ1-2; v_gene: TRBV6-8; abundance: -; d_gene: -
CDR3aa: CASKAGGSYEQYF; CDR3nt: TGTGCCAGTAAAGCGGGCGGCTCCTACGAGCAGTACTTC; j_gene: TRBJ2-7; v_gene: TRBV6-5; abundance: -; d_gene: -
CDR3aa: CASTTGEETQYF; CDR3nt: TGCGCCAGCACTACGGGGGAAGAGACCCAGTACTTC; j_gene: TRBJ2-5; v_gene: TRBV5-1; abundance: -; d_gene: -
CDR3aa: CAISPGGRQETQYF; CDR3nt: TGTGCCATCTCCCCAGGGGGGCGGCAAGAGACCCAGTACTTC; j_gene: TRBJ2-5; v_gene: TRBV10-3; abundance: -; d_gene: -
CDR3aa: CASSVGRHSYEQYF; CDR3nt: TGCGCCAGCAGCGTGGGACGGCACTCCTACGAGCAGTACTTC; j_gene: TRBJ2-7; v_gene: TRBV5-1; abundance: -; d_gene: -
CDR3aa: CASSSRGDTQYF; CDR3nt: TGTGCCAGCAGCTCAAGGGGAGATACGCAGTATTTT; j_gene: TRBJ2-3; v_gene: TRBV5-4; abundance: once; d_gene: -
CDR3aa: CASSSNPIAGGTDTQYF; CDR3nt: TGTGCCAGCAGCTCTAATCCCATAGCGGGAGGGACAGATACGCAGTATTTT; j_gene: TRBJ2-3; v_gene: TRBV7-2; abundance: -; d_gene: TRBD2
CDR3aa: CASSSSREGLAKNIQYF; CDR3nt: -; j_gene: TRBJ2-4; v_gene: TRBV11-2; abundance: -; d_gene: -
CDR3aa: CASSYSTGDNEKLFF; CDR3nt: TGTGCCAGCAGTTACTCGACAGGGGATAATGAAAAACTGTTTTTT; j_gene: TRBJ1-4; v_gene: TRBV6-5; abundance: -; d_gene: TRBD1
CDR3aa: CASSTAGAGNTIYF; CDR3nt: TGTGCCAGTTCCACGGCAGGGGCTGGAAACACCATATATTTT; j_gene: TRBJ1-3; v_gene: TRBV27; abundance: -; d_gene: -
CDR3aa: CASSPTNTEAFF; CDR3nt: TGTGCCAGCTCACCCACTAACACTGAAGCTTTCTTT; j_gene: TRBJ1-1; v_gene: TRBV18; abundance: -; d_gene: -
CDR3aa: CASSSGQGDTGELFF; CDR3nt: TGTGCCAGCAGCTCGGGACAGGGCGACACCGGGGAGCTGTTTTTT; j_gene: TRBJ2-2; v_gene: TRBV5-4; abundance: -; d_gene: TRBD1
CDR3aa: CASRHRRDSRNEKLFF; CDR3nt: TGTGCCAGCAGACATAGGAGGGACAGCCGAAATGAAAAACTGTTTTTT; j_gene: TRBJ1-4; v_gene: TRBV7-9; abundance: -; d_gene: TRBD1
CDR3aa: CASSQGLVNRTVESYEQYF; CDR3nt: TGCGCCAGCAGCCAAGGGTTAGTTAATAGGACAGTTGAATCCTACGAGCAGTACTTC; j_gene: TRBJ2-7; v_gene: TRBV4-3; abundance: -; d_gene: -
CDR3aa: CASTPGFRGANVLTF; CDR3nt: TGTGCCAGCACTCCAGGGTTTCGCGGGGCCAACGTCCTGACTTTC; j_gene: TRBJ2-6; v_gene: TRBV7-2; abundance: -; d_gene: -
CDR3aa: CAIRDRESEELFF; CDR3nt: TGTGCCATCAGAGACCGGGAGAGCGAGGAGCTGTTTTTT; j_gene: TRBJ2-2; v_gene: TRBV10-3; abundance: -; d_gene: -
CDR3aa: CASSRGATETQYF; CDR3nt: TGTGCCAGCAGTCGGGGGGCAACGGAGACCCAGTACTTC; j_gene: TRBJ2-5; v_gene: TRBV7-2; abundance: -; d_gene: -
CDR3aa: CASSIVGTFYRDTQYF; CDR3nt: TGTGCCAGTAGTATAGTTGGAACCTTTTATCGAGATACGCAGTATTTT; j_gene: TRBJ2-3; v_gene: TRBV19; abundance: -; d_gene: -
CDR3aa: CASSELWASGGTGELFF; CDR3nt: TGTGCCAGCAGTGAATTATGGGCTAGCGGGGGGACCGGGGAGCTGTTTTTT; j_gene: TRBJ2-2; v_gene: TRBV2; abundance: -; d_gene: TRBD2
CDR3aa: CASSKARGLDTEAFF; CDR3nt: TGTGCCAGCAGTAAAGCTAGGGGGCTTGACACTGAAGCTTTCTTT; j_gene: TRBJ1-1; v_gene: TRBV6-1; abundance: -; d_gene: TRBD1
CDR3aa: CASSTGGTQYF; CDR3nt: TGTGCCAGCAGCACCGGGGGGACCCAGTACTTC; j_gene: TRBJ2-5; v_gene: TRBV6-5; abundance: -; d_gene: -
CDR3aa: CASSPQRGRGDEQFF; CDR3nt: TGTGCCAGCAGCCCTCAACGGGGGAGAGGGGATGAGCAGTTCTTC; j_gene: TRBJ2-1; v_gene: TRBV7-2; abundance: -; d_gene: -